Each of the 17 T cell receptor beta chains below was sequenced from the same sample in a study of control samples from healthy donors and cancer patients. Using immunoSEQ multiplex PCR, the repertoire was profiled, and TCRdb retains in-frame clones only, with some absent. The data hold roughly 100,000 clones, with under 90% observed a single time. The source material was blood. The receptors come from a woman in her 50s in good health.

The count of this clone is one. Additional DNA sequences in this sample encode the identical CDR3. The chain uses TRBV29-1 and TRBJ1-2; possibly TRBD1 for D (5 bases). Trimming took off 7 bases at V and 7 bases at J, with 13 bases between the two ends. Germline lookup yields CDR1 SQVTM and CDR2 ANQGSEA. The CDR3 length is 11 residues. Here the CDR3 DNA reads TGCAGCGCCGGTCGGGGGACTGGCTACACCTTC. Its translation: CSAGRGTGYTF.

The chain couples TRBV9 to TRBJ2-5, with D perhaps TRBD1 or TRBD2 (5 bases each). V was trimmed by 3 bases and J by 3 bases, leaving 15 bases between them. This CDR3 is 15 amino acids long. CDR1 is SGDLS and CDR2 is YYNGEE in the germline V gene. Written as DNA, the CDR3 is TGTGCCAGCAGCGCGGACGCGGGCAGGGAAGAGACCCAGTACTTC. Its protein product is CASSADAGREETQYF.

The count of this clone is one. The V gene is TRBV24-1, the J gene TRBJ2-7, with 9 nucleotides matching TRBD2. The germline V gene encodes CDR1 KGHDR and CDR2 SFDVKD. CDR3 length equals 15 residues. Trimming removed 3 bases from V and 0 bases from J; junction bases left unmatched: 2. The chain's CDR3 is CATSDVAGASYEQYF. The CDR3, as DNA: TGTGCCACCAGTGATGTAGCGGGGGCCTCCTACGAGCAGTACTTC.

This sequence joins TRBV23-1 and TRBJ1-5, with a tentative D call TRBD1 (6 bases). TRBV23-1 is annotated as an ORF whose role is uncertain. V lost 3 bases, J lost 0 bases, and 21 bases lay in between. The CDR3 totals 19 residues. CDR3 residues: CASSQGPLGTTYSNQPQHF. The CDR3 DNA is TGCGCCAGCAGTCAGGGACCCCTAGGGACAACTTATAGCAATCAGCCCCAGCATTTT.

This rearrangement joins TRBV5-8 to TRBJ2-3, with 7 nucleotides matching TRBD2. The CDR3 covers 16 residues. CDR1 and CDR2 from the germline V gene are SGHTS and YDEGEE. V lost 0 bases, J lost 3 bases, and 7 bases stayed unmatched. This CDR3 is CASSLDRGSITDTQYF. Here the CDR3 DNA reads TGTGCCAGCAGCTTGGATCGCGGGAGTATTACAGATACGCAGTATTTT. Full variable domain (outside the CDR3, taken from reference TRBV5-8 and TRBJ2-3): EAGVTQSPTHLIKTRGQQATLRCSPISGHTSVYWYQQALGLGLQFLLWYDEGEERNRGNFPPRFSGRQFPNYSSELNVNALELEDSALYLCASSLDRGSITDTQYFGPGTRLTVL.

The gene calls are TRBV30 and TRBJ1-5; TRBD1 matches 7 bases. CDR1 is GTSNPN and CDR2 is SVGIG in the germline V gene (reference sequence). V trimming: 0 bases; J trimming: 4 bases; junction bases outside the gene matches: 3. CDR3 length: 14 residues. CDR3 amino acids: CAWSVEQGNQPQHF. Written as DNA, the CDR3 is TGTGCCTGGAGTGTAGAACAGGGGAATCAGCCCCAGCATTTT.

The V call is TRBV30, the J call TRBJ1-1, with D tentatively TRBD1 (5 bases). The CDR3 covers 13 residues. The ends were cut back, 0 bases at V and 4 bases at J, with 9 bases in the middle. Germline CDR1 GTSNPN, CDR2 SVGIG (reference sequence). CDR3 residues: CAWSVLQATEAFF. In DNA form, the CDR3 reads TGTGCCTGGAGTGTATTACAGGCCACTGAAGCTTTCTTT.

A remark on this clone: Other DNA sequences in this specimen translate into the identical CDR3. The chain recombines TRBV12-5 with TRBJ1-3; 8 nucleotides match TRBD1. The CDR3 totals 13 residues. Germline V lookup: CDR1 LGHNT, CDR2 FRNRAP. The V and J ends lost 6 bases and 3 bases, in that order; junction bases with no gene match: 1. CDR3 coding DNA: TGTGCTAGTGGACAGGGGGGTGGAAACACCATATATTTT. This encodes CASGQGGGNTIYF.

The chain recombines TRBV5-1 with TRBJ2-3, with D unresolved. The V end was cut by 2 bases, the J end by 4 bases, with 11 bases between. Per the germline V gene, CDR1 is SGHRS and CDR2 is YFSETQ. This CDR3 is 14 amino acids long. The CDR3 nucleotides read TGCGCCAGCAGCTTAAGTCAGAGTGCAGATACGCAGTATTTT. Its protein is CASSLSQSADTQYF.

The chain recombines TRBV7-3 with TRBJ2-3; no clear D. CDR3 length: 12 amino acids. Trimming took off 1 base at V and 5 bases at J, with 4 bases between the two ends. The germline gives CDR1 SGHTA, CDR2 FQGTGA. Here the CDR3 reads CASSLMGDTQYF. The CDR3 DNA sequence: TGTGCCAGCAGCTTAATGGGAGATACGCAGTATTTT.

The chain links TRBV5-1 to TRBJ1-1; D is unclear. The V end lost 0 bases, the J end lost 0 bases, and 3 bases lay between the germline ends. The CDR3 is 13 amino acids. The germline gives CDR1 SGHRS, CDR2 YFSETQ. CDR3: CASSLAVNTEAFF. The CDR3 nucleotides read TGCGCCAGCAGCTTGGCAGTGAACACTGAAGCTTTCTTT.

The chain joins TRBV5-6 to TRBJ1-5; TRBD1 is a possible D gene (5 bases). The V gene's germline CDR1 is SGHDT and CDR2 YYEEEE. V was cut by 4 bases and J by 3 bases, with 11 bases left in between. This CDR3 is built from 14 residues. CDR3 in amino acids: CASSLQGNNQPQHF. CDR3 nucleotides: TGTGCCAGCAGCCTCCAGGGAAACAATCAGCCCCAGCATTTT. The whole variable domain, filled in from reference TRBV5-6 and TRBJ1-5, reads DAGVTQSPTHLIKTRGQQVTLRCSPKSGHDTVSWYQQALGQGPQFIFQYYEEEERQRGNFPDRFSGHQFPNYSSELNVNALLLGDSALYLCASSLQGNNQPQHFGDGTRLSIL.

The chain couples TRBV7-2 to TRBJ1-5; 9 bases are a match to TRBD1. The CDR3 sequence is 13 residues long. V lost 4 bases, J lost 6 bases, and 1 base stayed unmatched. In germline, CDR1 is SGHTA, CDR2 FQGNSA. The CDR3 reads CASSWTGVQPQHF. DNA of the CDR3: TGTGCCAGCAGCTGGACAGGGGTTCAGCCCCAGCATTTT.

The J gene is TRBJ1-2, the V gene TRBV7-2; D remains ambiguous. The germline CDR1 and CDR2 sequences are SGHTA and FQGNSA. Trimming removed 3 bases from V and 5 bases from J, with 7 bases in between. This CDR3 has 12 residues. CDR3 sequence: CASSLGFYGYTF. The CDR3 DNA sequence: TGTGCCAGCAGCTTGGGTTTTTATGGCTACACCTTC.

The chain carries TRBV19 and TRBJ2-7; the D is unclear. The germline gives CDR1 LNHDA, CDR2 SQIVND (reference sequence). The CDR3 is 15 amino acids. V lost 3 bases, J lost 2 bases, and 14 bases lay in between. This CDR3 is CASSMSVSPTYEQYF. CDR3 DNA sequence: TGTGCCAGTAGTATGTCCGTTTCCCCTACCTACGAGCAGTACTTC.

Here the CDR3 DNA reads TGTGCCAGCGGCTGGGGGAGCTCCTATAATTCACCCCTCCACTTT. Amino acid sequence: CASGWGSSYNSPLHF. The chain couples TRBV2 to TRBJ1-6, with D possibly matching TRBD1 (5 bases). V was shortened by 8 bases and J by 0 bases, with 11 bases between the two germline ends. The germline V gene has CDR1 SNHLY and CDR2 FYNNEI. The CDR3 runs to 15 residues.

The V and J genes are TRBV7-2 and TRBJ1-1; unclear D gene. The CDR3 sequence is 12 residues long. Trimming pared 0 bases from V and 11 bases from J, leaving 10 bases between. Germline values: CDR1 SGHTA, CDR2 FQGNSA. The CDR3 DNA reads TGTGCCAGCAGCTTAGCGACCGGGAGGGCTTTCTTT. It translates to CASSLATGRAFF.